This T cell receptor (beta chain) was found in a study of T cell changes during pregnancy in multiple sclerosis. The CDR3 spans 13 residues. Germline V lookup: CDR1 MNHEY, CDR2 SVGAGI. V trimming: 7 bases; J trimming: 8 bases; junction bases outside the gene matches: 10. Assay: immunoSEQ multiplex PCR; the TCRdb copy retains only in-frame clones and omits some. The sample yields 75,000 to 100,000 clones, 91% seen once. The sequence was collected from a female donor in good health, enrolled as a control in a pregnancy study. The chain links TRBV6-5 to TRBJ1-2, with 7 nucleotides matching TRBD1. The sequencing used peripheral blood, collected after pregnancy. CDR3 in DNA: TGTGCCAGCATCAGCCGGGACAGAAAAGGCTACACCTTC. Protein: CASISRDRKGYTF.